This TCR beta chain was documented in a study of blood T cell repertoires in COVID-19. Study-level background: Material from acute and convalescent COVID-19 was sourced from the United States, Italy and Spain.

Only in-frame clones appear in the TCRdb table, and some are missing; sequencing was by immunoSEQ multiplex PCR. The data contain more than 15,000 clones, approximately 78% of them seen just once; the ten biggest clones take up about 22%. Germline V gives CDR1 SGHKS, CDR2 YYEKEE (reference sequence). CDR3 length: 14 residues. The V segment lost 2 bases and the J segment 4 bases; nucleotides outside the gene matches: 3. The V call is TRBV5-5, the J call TRBJ2-1; TRBD2 aligns across 7 bases. The sample was peripheral blood. The TCR was taken from a man in his 60s with active or convalescent COVID-19. Written as DNA, the CDR3 is TGTGCCAGCAGCTTCCGAGCGGGGTACAATGAGCAGTTCTTC. Amino acids: CASSFRAGYNEQFF.